This T cell receptor (beta chain) is drawn from a study of molecular identifiers for immune sequencing clone quantification. General study findings and limits: Clonotypes topping 20 RNA copies carried over 99% of effector molecules but under 1% of naive ones.

This clonotype has more than one count but fewer than ten. Its antigen is still unknown. Libraries of naive CD8 cells were prepared from around 20,000 to 990,000 sorted cells using 10%, 30% or 50% RNA. This CDR3 spans 16 amino acids. Germline CDR1 SGHDN, CDR2 FVKESK. V lost 2 bases, J lost 0 bases, and 14 bases lay in between. A single record per CDR3 protein comes from TCRdb applying MiXCR to the PCR reads. The table has about 510,000 distinct CDR3 sequences, 20% to 25% seen once. Sequenced material: naive CD8+ T cells from blood, with Jurkat cell RNA spiked in. This sample's subset: FACS-sorted CD8+CD4-CCR7+CD45RA+ naive T cells. The TCR originated in a human donor in good health. Some libraries in this study had Jurkat cell RNA spiked in. J is TRBJ2-7 and V is TRBV14, with a tentative D call TRBD1 (6 bases). The CDR3 loop reads CASSQNRAVSSYEQYF. The DNA of the CDR3 is TGTGCCAGCAGCCAAAACAGGGCTGTATCCTCCTACGAGCAGTACTTC.